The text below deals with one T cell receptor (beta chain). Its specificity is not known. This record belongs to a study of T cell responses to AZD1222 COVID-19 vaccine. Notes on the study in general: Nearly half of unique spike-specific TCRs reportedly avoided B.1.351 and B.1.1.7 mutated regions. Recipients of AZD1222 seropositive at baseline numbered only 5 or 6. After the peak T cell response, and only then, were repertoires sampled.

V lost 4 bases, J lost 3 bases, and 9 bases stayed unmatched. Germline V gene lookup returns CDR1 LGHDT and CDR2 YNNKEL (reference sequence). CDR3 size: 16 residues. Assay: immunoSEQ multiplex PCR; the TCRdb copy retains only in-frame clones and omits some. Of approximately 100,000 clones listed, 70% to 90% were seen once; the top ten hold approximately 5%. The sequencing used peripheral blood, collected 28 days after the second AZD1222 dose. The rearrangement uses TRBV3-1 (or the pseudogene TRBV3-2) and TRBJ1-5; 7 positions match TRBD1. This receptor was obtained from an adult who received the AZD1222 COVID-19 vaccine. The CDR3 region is CASSPGQVRVNQPQHF. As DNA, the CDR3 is TGTGCCAGCAGCCCCGGACAGGTTAGGGTCAATCAGCCCCAGCATTTT.